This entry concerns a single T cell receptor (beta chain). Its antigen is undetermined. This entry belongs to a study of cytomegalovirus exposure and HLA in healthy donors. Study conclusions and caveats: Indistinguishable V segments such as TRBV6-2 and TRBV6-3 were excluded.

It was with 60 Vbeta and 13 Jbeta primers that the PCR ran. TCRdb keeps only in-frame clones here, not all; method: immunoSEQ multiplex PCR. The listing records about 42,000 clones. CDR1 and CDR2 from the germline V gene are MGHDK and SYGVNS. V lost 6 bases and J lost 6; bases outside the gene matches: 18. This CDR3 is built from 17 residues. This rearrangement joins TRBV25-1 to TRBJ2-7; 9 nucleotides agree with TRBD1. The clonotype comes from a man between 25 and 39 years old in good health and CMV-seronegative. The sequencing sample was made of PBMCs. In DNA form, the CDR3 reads TGTGCCAGCAGCCTAGTATGGGGACAGGGCCTACGGTGCGAGCAGTACTTC. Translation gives CASSLVWGQGLRCEQYF.